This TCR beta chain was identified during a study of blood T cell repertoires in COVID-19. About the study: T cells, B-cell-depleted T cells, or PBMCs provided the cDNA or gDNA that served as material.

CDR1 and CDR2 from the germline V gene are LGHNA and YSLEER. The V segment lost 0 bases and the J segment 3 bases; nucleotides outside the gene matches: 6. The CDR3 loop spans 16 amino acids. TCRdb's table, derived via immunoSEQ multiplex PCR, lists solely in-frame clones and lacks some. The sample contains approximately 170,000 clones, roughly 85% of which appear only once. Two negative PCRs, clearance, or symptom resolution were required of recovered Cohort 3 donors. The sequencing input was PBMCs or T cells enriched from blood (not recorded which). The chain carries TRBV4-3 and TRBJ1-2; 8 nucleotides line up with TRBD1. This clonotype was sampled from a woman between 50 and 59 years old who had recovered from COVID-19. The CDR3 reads CASSQDLQGVHYGYTF. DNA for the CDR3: TGCGCCAGCAGCCAAGATCTACAGGGGGTACACTATGGCTACACCTTC.